Listed below are T cell receptor beta chains from one sample, sequenced in a study of cytomegalovirus exposure and HLA in healthy donors. Clones were sequenced by immunoSEQ multiplex PCR, and TCRdb holds only the in-frame ones, with some missing. The table has fewer than 200,000 clones, around 77% seen once. Sequencing was done on a sample of PBMCs. Receptor source: a man aged 60 to 75 in good health and CMV-seronegative. The CDR3 runs from the conserved cysteine through the conserved F or W. Fields, in order: J gene, V gene, CDR3 length, D gene, clone size, CDR3 DNA, CDR3 protein. The D gene is left open where the match is weak. Some rows have no size entry. The others give once, few or many, or a class for an expanded clone.

TRBJ2-3,TRBV5-4,14,-,-,TGTGCCAGCAGCTTGATCGGAGGAGCAGATACGCAGTATTTT,CASSLIGGADTQYF
TRBJ1-1,TRBV5-1,14,TRBD1,few,TGCGCCAGCAGCCACAGGGGAGGGAACACTGAAGCTTTCTTT,CASSHRGGNTEAFF
TRBJ1-2,TRBV30,15,TRBD1,-,TGTGCCTGGAGGGCGAGAGGGACAGTCAACTATGGCTACCCCTTC,CAWRARGTVNYGYPF
TRBJ1-2,TRBV6-1,15,-,once,TGTGCCAGCAGTGAGCGGGAACAGGCTAACTATGGCTACACCTTC,CASSEREQANYGYTF
TRBJ2-1,TRBV4-1,17,TRBD1,-,TGCGCCAGCAGCCAAGACGAACAGGGGGCGCGGTACAATGAGCAGTTCTTC,CASSQDEQGARYNEQFF
TRBJ1-1,TRBV10-1,15,TRBD1,-,TGCGCCAGCAGTGACGGACAGGGGGGAGTGACTGAAGCTTTCTTT,CASSDGQGGVTEAFF
TRBJ2-7,TRBV18,13,-,-,TGTGCCAGCTCACCAGGGGACTTCTACGAGCAGTACTTC,CASSPGDFYEQYF
TRBJ1-1,TRBV5-4,14,TRBD1,-,TGTGCCAGCAGCCCAGGACAGGGAAGGACTGAAGCTTTCTTT,CASSPGQGRTEAFF
TRBJ2-6,TRBV19,16,-,once,TGTGCCAGTAGTATGCTGATGAGATCTGGGGCCAACGTCCTGACTTTC,CASSMLMRSGANVLTF
TRBJ1-2,TRBV30,13,-,-,TGTGCCTGGAATGCGGTTGCCGGGTCTGGCTACACCTTC,CAWNAVAGSGYTF
TRBJ2-2,TRBV5-1,17,TRBD2,-,TGCGCCAGCAGCACCGGACTAGCGGGGGGCAACACCGGGGAGCTGTTTTTT,CASSTGLAGGNTGELFF
TRBJ1-5,TRBV29-1,14,TRBD1,-,TGCAGCGCCCAGGGGGGAACAGGGGGTGAGCCCCAGCATTTT,CSAQGGTGGEPQHF
TRBJ2-7,TRBV11-3,15,TRBD2,once,TGTGCCAGCAGCTTATTCGGGGGGTCAGTCTACGAGCAGTACTTC,CASSLFGGSVYEQYF
TRBJ2-2,TRBV7-2,15,-,-,TGTGCCAGCAGCTTAGAGGCTAGCCGCACCGGGGAGCTGTTTTTT,CASSLEASRTGELFF
TRBJ1-2,TRBV28,15,TRBD1,-,TGTGCCAGCAGTTTAAGGGACAGGGTCACCTATGGCTACACCTTC,CASSLRDRVTYGYTF
TRBJ2-7,TRBV28,14,TRBD2,-,TGTGCCAGCGGGTTGATGGGGGGGTCCTACGAGCAGTACTTC,CASGLMGGSYEQYF
TRBJ1-5,TRBV19,17,-,-,TGTGCCAGTAGTATGTTACTGATTCTAAGTAGCAATCAGCCCCAGCATTTT,CASSMLLILSSNQPQHF
TRBJ2-7,TRBV2,11,-,-,TGTGCCAGCAGCGATTCAGACGAGCAGTACTTC,CASSDSDEQYF
TRBJ1-2,TRBV28,11,-,-,TGTGCCAGCAGTAGCACCTATGGCTACACCTTC,CASSSTYGYTF
TRBJ1-2,TRBV13,16,-,-,TGTGCCAGCAGCTTAGTCTTCGCAGGGGTTGGTCGGCGCTACACCTTC,CASSLVFAGVGRRYTF
TRBJ2-5,TRBV29-1,14,-,few,TGCAGCGTCGCATGGAGGAGGACTGGCGAGACCCAGTACTTC,CSVAWRRTGETQYF
TRBJ1-1,TRBV4-1,16,-,-,TGCGCCAGCAGCCAAGCCGGGAGCGAGGGCGGCACTGAAGCTTTCTTT,CASSQAGSEGGTEAFF
TRBJ2-2,TRBV7-3,14,-,-,TGTGCCAGCAGCGCAGACAGGAACACCGGGGAGCTGTTTTTT,CASSADRNTGELFF
TRBJ1-1,TRBV19,15,TRBD1,once,TGTGCCAGTAGGACCGGGACAGGGTCGTACACTGAAGCTTTCTTT,CASRTGTGSYTEAFF
TRBJ1-1,TRBV5-1,13,TRBD1,-,TGCGCCAGCCGAGCTGGACAGGGGCCTGAAGCTTTCTTT,CASRAGQGPEAFF
TRBJ2-7,TRBV5-4,14,TRBD2,-,TGTGCCAGCAGTCCGGGGGGATCCCCCTACGAGCAGTACTTC,CASSPGGSPYEQYF
TRBJ1-1,TRBV10-3,15,-,-,TGTGCCATCAGTGAGTCATCCTGGAGGAACACTGAAGCTTTCTTT,CAISESSWRNTEAFF
TRBJ2-1,TRBV30,14,-,-,TGTGCCTGGGAGAATCTGAAACGCTACAATGAGCAGTTCTTC,CAWENLKRYNEQFF
TRBJ2-1,TRBV12-5,17,TRBD2,-,TGTGCTAGTGGTTTGGCCAAACTAGCGGGAGGAAGTAGTGAGCAGTTCTTC,CASGLAKLAGGSSEQFF
TRBJ2-7,TRBV5-1,15,TRBD1,-,TGCGCCAGCAGCTTTAGGACAGGGGGGTCCTACGAGCAGTACTTC,CASSFRTGGSYEQYF
TRBJ1-1,TRBV27,15,-,few,TGTGCCAGCAGAGCATTAGGACAGCTGAACACTGAAGCTTTCTTT,CASRALGQLNTEAFF
TRBJ1-5,TRBV10-3,15,-,once,TGTGCCATCAGTGAGTCGGGACAAAGACATCAGCCCCAGAATTTT,CAISESGQRHQPQNF
TRBJ1-1,TRBV19,13,-,few,TGTGCCAGTCGTCAAACAGGGTACACTGAAGCTTTCTTT,CASRQTGYTEAFF
TRBJ2-5,TRBV2,14,-,-,TGTGCCAGCAGTGTTGGGGTTGAGGGAGAGACCCAGTACTTC,CASSVGVEGETQYF
TRBJ2-7,TRBV12-5,16,TRBD1,-,TGTGCTAGTGGTTTGGTAAGAGGCCAGGGGGCCTACGAGCAGTACTTC,CASGLVRGQGAYEQYF
TRBJ1-1,TRBV5-1,14,TRBD1,-,TGCGCCAGCGCCGGAGGGGGCGTGTACACTGAAGCTTTCTTT,CASAGGGVYTEAFF
TRBJ2-7,TRBV15,14,-,-,TGTGCCACCAGCAGAGACAGGGCCTCCTACGAGCAGTACTTC,CATSRDRASYEQYF
TRBJ2-2,TRBV7-9,18,TRBD2,few,TGTTCCAGCAGCCTATTCGGAGTGGCGGGAGGGCCTTCCGGGGAGCTGTTTTTT,CSSSLFGVAGGPSGELFF
TRBJ2-7,TRBV6-6,14,-,-,TGTGCCAGCAGCAGAGACGGGGAAGTGGGGGAGCAGTACTTC,CASSRDGEVGEQYF
TRBJ1-5,TRBV27,13,TRBD1,-,TGTGCCAGCAGACAGGGGGCAAATCAGCCCCAGCATTTT,CASRQGANQPQHF
TRBJ2-7,TRBV28,14,-,-,TGTGCCAGCAGCTTACCAAGCGGCTCCTACGAGCAGTACTTC,CASSLPSGSYEQYF
TRBJ1-3,TRBV4-1,17,-,-,TGCGCCAGCAGCCAACAGTCTAGTCACCTCTCTGGAAACACCATATATTTT,CASSQQSSHLSGNTIYF
TRBJ2-2,TRBV7-6,14,-,-,TGTGCCAGCAGCAAGGGACAGAACACCGGGGAGCTGTTTTTT,CASSKGQNTGELFF
TRBJ2-4,TRBV2,18,TRBD2,-,TGTGCCAGCAGCCGACTAGCGGGGGGGATTGTAGCCAAAAACATTCAGTACTTC,CASSRLAGGIVAKNIQYF
TRBJ1-1,TRBV27,15,TRBD1,-,TGTGCCAGCAGTCCTCAGACCCCGGGACAGGGGGCGGCTTTCTTT,CASSPQTPGQGAAFF
TRBJ1-1,TRBV10-2,16,TRBD1,few,TGCGCCAGCAGTGACTCACCCTACAGGGGAAGCACTGAAGCTTTCTTT,CASSDSPYRGSTEAFF
TRBJ1-2,TRBV6-5,13,TRBD1,-,TGTGCCAGCAGAAGGACAGGGGGCTATGGCTACACCTTC,CASRRTGGYGYTF
TRBJ1-1,TRBV5-5,14,-,-,TGTGCCAGCAGCTCCATCAGGGGTGACACTGAAGCTTTCTTT,CASSSIRGDTEAFF
TRBJ1-2,TRBV7-2,15,TRBD1,few,TGTGCCAGCAGCCAACAGACAGGGGAGAGGTATGGCTACACCTTC,CASSQQTGERYGYTF
TRBJ2-7,TRBV19,15,TRBD1,-,TGTGCCAGTAGTATAGAACAGGGGGACTCCTACGAGCAGTACTTC,CASSIEQGDSYEQYF
TRBJ2-2,TRBV5-5,16,TRBD2,-,TGTGCCAGCAGCTTGGAACTAGCGGGGGGGGCCGGGGAGCTGTTTTTT,CASSLELAGGAGELFF
TRBJ2-5,TRBV5-1,16,TRBD2,once,TGCGCCAGCAGCTTGGCCGCGGGGGGCGAGGTGGAGACCCAGTACTTC,CASSLAAGGEVETQYF
TRBJ1-1,TRBV6-5,15,TRBD1,few,TGTGCCAGCAGTTACACCGGGACAGTGAACACTGAAGCTTTCTTT,CASSYTGTVNTEAFF
TRBJ1-4,TRBV19,17,TRBD1,-,TGTGCCAGTACCTCAAGTGGCGTGGGACAGGTTAATGAAAAACTGTTTTTT,CASTSSGVGQVNEKLFF
TRBJ2-5,TRBV6-1,14,-,-,TGTGCCAGCAGTGAAGTTCCCTTCGTTGAGACCCAGTACTTC,CASSEVPFVETQYF
TRBJ1-1,TRBV6-1,14,TRBD1,-,TGTGCCAGCAGTGAGACAGGGATGAACACTGAAGCTTTCTTT,CASSETGMNTEAFF
TRBJ2-1,TRBV7-2,15,TRBD2,-,TGTGCCAGCAGCCTTGGGACTAGCGGGTGGAGGGAGCAGTTCTTC,CASSLGTSGWREQFF
TRBJ2-7,TRBV23-1,16,TRBD2,-,TGCGCCAGCGTCCTCCGCGGGAGTAGCGGAACCTACGAGCAGTACTTC,CASVLRGSSGTYEQYF
TRBJ1-4,TRBV19,14,-,-,TGTGCCAGTAGTGTTGGGGGGACGGGTCTTAAACTGTTTTTT,CASSVGGTGLKLFF
TRBJ1-2,TRBV19,15,TRBD1,-,TGTGCCAGTACCCCTCAGGGGGGAACTAACTATGGCTACACCTTC,CASTPQGGTNYGYTF